Below, one TCR beta chain is given with its context. V was cut by 7 bases and J by 3 bases, with 21 bases left in between. The V gene's germline CDR1 is SNHLY and CDR2 FYNNEI. This CDR3 has 16 amino acids. The data were taken from a study of blood T cell repertoires in COVID-19. Across the study: Sources were T cells, B-cell-depleted T cells, or PBMCs; the material itself was cDNA or gDNA.

In the original processing: Amplification of reference gene primers was used by the study to estimate nucleated cell counts. Libraries were prepared by immunoSEQ multiplex PCR; TCRdb keeps only in-frame clonotypes and omits some of them. V and J calls plus clone size are reproduced from that table; the DNA served to infer D and trimming. The repertoire has approximately 41,000 clones, about four fifths of them found once; the top ten carry just under 45%. Specimen: peripheral blood. This sequence joins TRBV2 and TRBJ1-2, with D possibly TRBD1 on 5 matching bases. The receptor was isolated from a woman of 80 years or more with acute or convalescent COVID-19. The CDR3: CASTPGKGPSHYGYTF. The CDR3 coding sequence is TGTGCCAGCACTCCCGGAAAGGGGCCATCTCACTATGGCTACACCTTC.